A selection of T cell receptor beta chains follows, all from one sample in a study of T cell repertoires in cytomegalovirus infection. TCRdb re-called the reads through MiXCR, storing one row per CDR3 protein. The table lists almost 300,000 distinct CDR3 sequences, roughly a tenth of them singletons. The sample consisted of PBMCs. Receptors were obtained from a human donor in good health (CMV status not recorded). Some clones in this sample may be carry-over from other donors' samples. CDR3s include the opening cysteine and the closing phenylalanine or tryptophan. D genes are given only for firm matches. Not every row has a clone size; where given, it reads once, few, many or a size class.

V	D	size	J	CDR3	DNA
TRBV7-7	TRBD1	many	TRBJ2-3	CASSQGGYTDTQYF	TGTGCTAGCAGCCAAGGGGGCTACACAGATACGCAGTATTTT
TRBV6-2/TRBV6-3	TRBD1	many	TRBJ2-5	CASSRPGQGSETQYF	TGTGCCAGCAGTCGACCGGGACAGGGGAGCGAGACCCAGTACTTC
TRBV28	.	many	TRBJ1-5	CASTEAGTGGAQPQHF	TGTGCCAGCACCGAGGCCGGGACGGGTGGAGCTCAGCCCCAGCATTTT
TRBV20-1	.	many	TRBJ2-6	CSARDLNFGANVLTF	TGCAGTGCTAGAGATTTGAATTTTGGGGCCAACGTCCTGACTTTC
TRBV29-1	.	few	TRBJ2-1	CSVGRTPDEQFF	TGCAGCGTTGGGCGGACCCCTGATGAGCAGTTCTTC
TRBV6-2/TRBV6-3	.	many	TRBJ1-2	CASSFQLGYTF	TGTGCCAGCAGTTTTCAGCTTGGCTACACCTTC
TRBV6-6	.	many	TRBJ2-3	CASTPGLNTDTQYF	TGTGCCAGCACCCCGGGACTCAACACAGATACGCAGTATTTT
TRBV9	.	.	TRBJ2-7	CASSPGQAPYEQYF	TGTGCCAGCAGCCCGGGCCAAGCGCCCTACGAGCAGTACTTC
TRBV25-1	TRBD1	many	TRBJ1-2	CASSDWDSENYGYTF	TGTGCCAGCAGTGATTGGGACAGCGAGAACTATGGCTACACCTTC
TRBV11-3	.	many	TRBJ2-2	CASSFRTDRTLSNTGELFF	TGTGCCAGCAGCTTCAGGACCGACAGGACCTTATCTAACACCGGGGAGCTGTTTTTT
TRBV7-3	.	many	TRBJ2-1	CASSSHGSYNEQFF	TGTGCCAGCAGCTCCCATGGCTCCTACAATGAGCAGTTCTTC
TRBV6-5	.	many	TRBJ1-1	CASSYRGPYTEAFF	TGTGCCAGCAGTTACCGGGGACCGTACACTGAAGCTTTCTTT
TRBV7-9	.	many	TRBJ1-1	CASSSGDRLEAFF	TGTGCCAGCAGCTCCGGAGACAGGTTAGAAGCTTTCTTT
TRBV20-1	.	few	TRBJ1-4	CSARVPTHGEGKLFF	TGCAGTGCTAGAGTACCGACACATGGGGAAGGAAAACTGTTTTTT
TRBV29-1	.	few	TRBJ1-5	CSVLGGRNQPQHF	TGCAGCGTTTTAGGGGGGCGCAATCAGCCCCAGCATTTT
TRBV2	.	.	TRBJ2-1	CASLGGNEQFF	TGTGCCAGCCTGGGGGGAAATGAGCAGTTCTTC
TRBV20-1	.	many	TRBJ2-1	CSARSFGANSYNEQFF	TGCAGTGCTAGGTCCTTCGGGGCTAACTCCTACAATGAGCAGTTCTTC
TRBV20-1	.	many	TRBJ2-1	CSARALPRAGEMWDNEQFF	TGCAGTGCTAGAGCCCTCCCGAGGGCAGGGGAGATGTGGGACAATGAGCAGTTCTTC
TRBV20-1	.	.	TRBJ2-1	CSAWGSYNEQFF	TGCAGTGCCTGGGGGAGCTACAATGAGCAGTTCTTC
TRBV2	.	many	TRBJ2-4	CATRGLAKNIQYF	TGTGCCACCAGGGGCCTAGCCAAAAACATTCAGTACTTC
TRBV7-9	.	many	TRBJ2-5	CASSFPLAVRTQYF	TGTGCCAGCAGCTTCCCCTTAGCGGTACGGACCCAGTACTTC
TRBV7-9	.	many	TRBJ1-1	CASSLAGGRSSTEAFF	TGTGCCAGCAGCTTAGCTGGGGGGAGGTCCAGCACTGAAGCTTTCTTT
TRBV28	.	many	TRBJ2-1	CASSLSWQGSPYNEQFF	TGTGCCAGCAGTTTATCTTGGCAGGGATCCCCCTACAATGAGCAGTTCTTC
TRBV7-2	.	many	TRBJ2-7	CASSIGYEQYF	TGTGCCAGCAGCATCGGATACGAGCAGTACTTC
TRBV20-1	.	many	TRBJ2-1	CSAGGGRGNEQFF	TGCAGTGCTGGGGGGGGCAGGGGTAATGAGCAGTTCTTC
TRBV6-1	.	many	TRBJ1-1	CASIQTRDTQPFGTEAFF	TGTGCCAGCATCCAGACCCGGGACACCCAACCCTTTGGGACTGAAGCTTTCTTT
TRBV2	.	many	TRBJ1-2	CASTYGGANYGYTF	TGTGCCAGCACCTACGGGGGCGCGAACTATGGCTACACCTTC